The entry below describes one T cell receptor (beta chain). The data derive from a study of shared clonotypes between healthy human individuals. The overall study: The cohort had two women and a few men, ages 18 to 49.

The method was immunoSEQ multiplex PCR; TCRdb's version includes in-frame clones alone and lacks a portion of them. The table records millions of clones, 85% to 95% of them present only once. The V gene's germline CDR1 is SGHNT and CDR2 YENEEA. The CDR3 is 16 residues long. V was cut by 0 bases and J by 4 bases, with 16 bases left in between. Terminally differentiated effector memory CD45RA+ cells were excluded from the naive CD8 cells, which were CD45RO-negative and positively selected for CCR7. Sequences were obtained from naive CD8+ T cells from PBMCs. The genes are TRBV11-3 and TRBJ2-7; possibly TRBD2 for D (5 bases). This receptor was taken from a man between 18 and 29 years old in good health. Some clones in this sample may be carry-over from other donors' samples. DNA of the CDR3: TGTGCCAGCAGCTTAGAATGGAGGCCCCCAGAGTACGAGCAGTACTTC. Amino acids: CASSLEWRPPEYEQYF.